The rows below give T cell receptor beta chains drawn from one sample of a study of human thymus T cells. The data were produced by immunoSEQ multiplex PCR, yet TCRdb's version contains in-frame clones alone and is incomplete. Here the sample spans roughly 120,000 clones, 90% to 95% being singletons. The sequenced material came from thymus tissue. These receptors came from a boy under three years old with a congenital heart defect but otherwise immunologically healthy. Both conserved end residues are part of each CDR3. The D gene is left open where the match is weak. Some rows mark clone size as missing; the rest say once, few, many or name a class of expanded clone.

J,V,size,D,CDR3,DNA
TRBJ2-3,TRBV7-2,once,NA,CASSPTATRETPPQYF,TGTGCCAGCAGCCCGACGGCGACCCGGGAAACTCCTCCGCAGTATTTT
TRBJ2-1,TRBV23-1,NA,TRBD2,CAGGGSGYNEQFF,TGCGCCGGCGGGGGGTCGGGCTACAATGAGCAGTTCTTC
TRBJ1-4,TRBV4-3,NA,NA,CASSQSEKLFF,TGCGCCAGCAGCCAAAGCGAAAAACTGTTTTTT
TRBJ2-1,TRBV4-1,NA,TRBD2,CASSQGPGLDHNEQFF,TGCGCCAGCAGCCAAGGCCCGGGACTAGACCACAATGAGCAGTTCTTC
TRBJ2-3,TRBV6-1,NA,NA,CASSPRDTQYF,TGTGCCAGCAGTCCCCGCGATACGCAGTATTTT
TRBJ2-1,TRBV4-3,NA,TRBD2,CASSQGSGVYNEQFF,TGCGCCAGCAGCCAAGGTAGCGGGGTGTACAATGAGCAGTTCTTC
TRBJ1-6,TRBV5-4,NA,NA,CASSLVLNNSPLHF,TGTGCCAGCAGCTTGGTCCTGAATAATTCACCCCTCCACTTT
TRBJ2-3,TRBV7-2,NA,NA,CASSRSPDTQYF,TGTGCCAGCAGCCGTAGCCCAGATACGCAGTATTTT
TRBJ2-3,TRBV5-1,NA,TRBD2,CASSLGGGADTQYF,TGCGCCAGCAGCTTGGGTGGGGGGGCAGATACGCAGTATTTT
TRBJ1-1,TRBV6-5,NA,TRBD1,CASSLREGQGGFF,TGTGCCAGCAGCCTTCGTGAGGGACAGGGAGGTTTCTTT
TRBJ1-1,TRBV11-2,NA,NA,CASSLTGQGAFF,TGTGCCAGCAGCTTAACCGGCCAAGGGGCTTTCTTT
TRBJ2-3,TRBV14,NA,TRBD2,CASSQEWAGEHTDTQYF,TGTGCCAGCAGCCAAGAGTGGGCGGGGGAACACACAGATACGCAGTATTTT
TRBJ2-6,TRBV4-1,once,TRBD2,CASSQDRASGGQNSGANVLTF,TGCGCCAGCAGCCAAGATCGGGCTAGCGGGGGCCAAAACTCTGGGGCCAACGTCCTGACTTTC